The 15 T cell receptor beta chains below were found in one sample sequenced in a study of OX40 agonist ivuxolimab in advanced cancers. Using immunoSEQ multiplex PCR, the repertoire was profiled, and TCRdb retains in-frame clones only, with some absent. The sample consists of roughly 100,000 clones, around nine tenths of them appearing once. This specimen was CD4+ or CD8+ T cells sorted from blood, taken in a trial of the OX40 agonist ivuxolimab. The receptor set was obtained from an adult with an advanced solid tumor such as melanoma, head and neck, liver or kidney cancer.

The chain couples TRBV11-2 to TRBJ2-7; a possible D gene is TRBD1 (5 bases). With 5 bases removed from V and 3 bases from J, the gap between germline ends came to 11 bases. Germline V gene lookup returns CDR1 SGHAT and CDR2 FQNNGV. The CDR3 has 13 amino acids. Here the CDR3 DNA reads TGTGCCAGCAGCCCCGCAGGGATCTACGAGCAGTACTTC. Its translation: CASSPAGIYEQYF.

The chain joins TRBV4-1 to TRBJ2-7; D is perhaps TRBD1 or TRBD2 (5 bases each). The CDR3 is 15 amino acids. Germline loops: CDR1 MGHRA, CDR2 YSYEKL. Trimming shortened V by 3 bases and J by 1 base, and 13 bases separated the two germline ends. The CDR3 sequence: CASSQTRDVSYEQYF. The CDR3 nucleotides read TGCGCCAGCAGCCAGACCCGGGACGTATCCTACGAGCAGTACTTC.

The V call is TRBV10-3, the J call TRBJ1-1, with TRBD1 identical over 9 bases. CDR1 is ENHRY and CDR2 is SYGVKD in the germline V gene. V was clipped by 2 bases and J by 2 bases; unmatched bases: 3. CDR3 length: 15 residues. CDR3 residues: CAISEGDRDNTEAFF. DNA of the CDR3: TGTGCCATCAGTGAGGGGGACAGGGACAACACTGAAGCTTTCTTT.

The chain employs TRBV19 and TRBJ2-7; D may match TRBD1 or TRBD2 (6 bases each). The CDR3 loop spans 13 amino acids. V was clipped by 6 bases and J by 5 bases, with 14 bases between them. Germline CDR1 reads LNHDA; CDR2 reads SQIVND (reference sequence). Here the CDR3 reads CASRGRGGHEQYF. In nucleotides, the CDR3 is TGTGCCAGTAGGGGCAGGGGAGGCCACGAGCAGTACTTC.

The sample holds one count of this clone. This rearrangement joins TRBV27 to TRBJ1-6, with D perhaps matching TRBD1 (6 bases). The germline V gene encodes CDR1 MNHEY and CDR2 SMNVEV (reference sequence). This CDR3 contains 12 residues. V lost 8 bases and J 10 bases, leaving 12 bases between the germline ends. CDR3 in amino acids: CASAPGASPLHF. DNA for the CDR3: TGTGCCAGCGCCCCGGGGGCATCACCCCTCCACTTT.

The chain is built from TRBV27 and TRBJ2-5; D is ambiguous. The V gene's germline CDR1 is MNHEY and CDR2 SMNVEV (reference sequence). This CDR3 is built from 11 residues. V dropped 3 bases and J dropped 7 bases, with 6 bases sitting between them. The CDR3 DNA is TGTGCCAGCAGTTTTTGGGGGACCCAGTACTTC. As protein: CASSFWGTQYF.

The chain recombines TRBV10-3 with TRBJ2-5; D is possibly TRBD1 or TRBD2 (7 bases each). Germline loops: CDR1 ENHRY, CDR2 SYGVKD. The CDR3 covers 15 residues. The V gene lost 10 bases and the J gene lost 5 bases, with 23 bases spanning the gap. This chain's CDR3 is CATRATGRALETQYF. In DNA form, the CDR3 reads TGTGCCACCCGTGCGACAGGGAGGGCCCTGGAGACCCAGTACTTC.

The rearrangement joins TRBV18 to TRBJ1-4; 8 bases fit TRBD1. The CDR3 is made up of 14 amino acids. J was trimmed by 8 bases and V by 6 bases; bases with no gene match: 8. CDR1 KGHSH and CDR2 LQKENI come from the germline V gene. CDR3 nucleotides: TGTGCCAGCTCCCCCCCGACAGGGGAGGAAAAACTGTTTTTT. This encodes CASSPPTGEEKLFF.

V usage is TRBV11-2 and J usage is TRBJ1-2, with a tentative D call TRBD1 (6 bases). Trimming stripped 7 bases from V and 8 bases from J, with 20 bases between. Germline CDR1 and CDR2: SGHAT and FQNNGV. CDR3 length: 14 residues. The chain's CDR3 is CASKPETGLNGYTF. CDR3 bases: TGTGCCAGCAAGCCCGAAACAGGGTTGAACGGCTACACCTTC.

This clone was seen just once. The gene calls are TRBV5-5 and TRBJ1-5; 7 bases match TRBD1. V gave up 5 bases and J gave up 6 bases; unmatched junction bases: 5. The germline V gene has CDR1 SGHKS and CDR2 YYEKEE (reference sequence). The CDR3 covers 13 residues. CDR3 residues: CASSSTGSQPQHF. The CDR3, as DNA: TGTGCCAGCAGTTCGACAGGGAGTCAGCCCCAGCATTTT.

The chain has TRBV6-4 and TRBJ1-1, with D perhaps TRBD1 (6 bases). Germline values: CDR1 MRHNA, CDR2 SNTAGT. The ends were cut back, 8 bases at V and 2 bases at J, with 12 bases in the middle. This CDR3 contains 13 residues. For the CDR3, the DNA is TGTGCCAGCCGAAGGGGGGAAAACACTGAAGCTTTCTTT. It is translated as CASRRGENTEAFF.

The chain has TRBV5-6 and TRBJ2-6; 10 bases align to TRBD1. From germline, CDR1 is SGHDT and CDR2 YYEEEE. The CDR3 extends over 17 amino acids. V was clipped by 6 bases and J by 0 bases; unmatched bases: 6. CDR3 in DNA: TGTGCCAGCAACCGACAGGGGGCGAACTCTGGGGCCAACGTCCTGACTTTC. It specifies CASNRQGANSGANVLTF.

The chain employs TRBV19 and TRBJ1-1; 8 bases match TRBD1. Per germline, CDR1 LNHDA and CDR2 SQIVND (reference sequence). CDR3 length: 15 residues. The V gene end was trimmed by 0 bases and the J gene end by 1 base; junction bases not matched to a gene: 1. CDR3 residues: CASSIEDRENTEAFF. The CDR3 DNA follows: TGTGCCAGTAGTATAGAGGACAGGGAGAACACTGAAGCTTTCTTT.

V and J are TRBV7-6 and TRBJ2-4; TRBD1 aligns across 10 bases. This CDR3 is built from 16 residues. Trimming at V came to 1 base and at J to 6 bases, leaving 6 bases not matched to a gene. CDR1 and CDR2 from the germline V gene are SGHVS and FNYEAQ. Here the CDR3 reads CASSLGGTGVVNIQYF. CDR3 sequence (DNA): TGTGCCAGCAGCTTAGGGGGGACAGGGGTCGTAAACATTCAGTACTTC.

The chain has TRBV4-2 and TRBJ2-3; 9 bases line up with TRBD2. The germline CDR1 and CDR2 sequences are LGHNA and YNFKEQ. V trimming: 5 bases; J trimming: 0 bases; junction bases outside the gene matches: 12. This CDR3 is built from 18 residues. CDR3: CASSSQGSGGVSTDTQYF. The CDR3 nucleotides are TGTGCCAGCAGCTCCCAAGGTAGCGGGGGAGTTAGCACAGATACGCAGTATTTT.